This note documents a single TCR beta chain sequence. In the study's own analysis: Reference gene primer amplification gave nucleated cell count estimates. The repertoire was sequenced with immunoSEQ multiplex PCR; TCRdb's copy has only in-frame clones and lacks some. V and J calls and clone size are those listed in that table; D and trimming were worked out from the DNA. Of fewer than 95,000 clones listed, approximately 86% were seen once; the top ten hold nearly 5%. This record belongs to a study of blood T cell repertoires in COVID-19. Study context: Spain, Italy and the United States supplied samples that represented acute and convalescent COVID-19. Sources were T cells, B-cell-depleted T cells, or PBMCs; the material itself was cDNA or gDNA.

The sequencing sample was made of peripheral blood. The receptor was derived from a woman older than 75 with acute or convalescent COVID-19.

This chain's CDR3 is CASSEFQGGNTIYF. The CDR3 nucleotides read TGTGCCAGCAGTGAATTTCAGGGTGGAAACACCATATATTTT. The chain combines TRBV6-1 with TRBJ1-3, with D possibly matching TRBD1 (5 bases). This CDR3 has 14 residues. Trimming pared 2 bases from V and 3 bases from J, leaving 8 bases between. From germline, CDR1 is MNHNS and CDR2 SASEGT.